This entry features one TCR beta chain sequence. Its antigen remains unidentified. No qualities accompany the bases; no much larger clone lies one base away. Interpreted using the paper, the treatment or condition label stands for: roughly nine-day PBMC culture with coronavirus spike peptide pools or control peptides (ViraFEST assay). To expand antigen-specific T cells with peptide pools and then pick out the expanded clonotypes through TCR sequencing, the study relied on the ViraFEST assay. The convalescent patients' positive SARS-CoV-2 PCR tests fell between March and December 2020, which was before the Alpha, Beta and Delta variants emerged in the United States. PBMCs were cultured at roughly 1.9 million per well in IMDM supplemented with approximately 5% human AB serum and around 10 IU/ml IL-2, with about 10 ug/ml peptide pools added. Half of the culture medium was replaced with fresh IL-2-containing medium on days 3 and 7. Once the cells had been in culture for over nine days, the EasySep CD4+ T cell isolation kit was used to isolate CD4+ T cells by negative selection. Ficoll-Paque Plus gradient centrifugation was used to isolate PBMCs from whole blood, and the isolated PBMCs were then either used fresh or cryopreserved at -140C. Each culture condition was generally run in triplicate wells.

The record originates from a study of vaccination and CD4 T cells after COVID-19 (dated by TCRdb to between 2022 and 2023). For the study in its entirety: Convalescent patients had a positive SARS-CoV-2 result on nasal swab PCR, and of these patients, nine had mild disease and one had severe disease. Post-vaccine blood samples were taken a median of around 70 days after the second vaccine dose, with a range of 14 to 241 days. For stimulating the cultures, overlapping spike peptide pools were used, derived from SARS-CoV-2 as well as from the common cold coronaviruses HCoV-NL63, HCoV-OC43 and HCoV-229E. Control cultures received a CEFX viral epitope pool as the positive control, an HIV-1 Nef peptide pool as the negative control, or no peptide. In around nine COVID-19 convalescent patients and a handful of infection-naive healthy vaccine recipients, the spike-specific CD4+ TCR repertoire before mRNA vaccination was compared with the repertoire after mRNA vaccination. Post-COVID blood samples from convalescent patients were collected a median of about 110 days after diagnosis, with a range of 35 to 161 days. Participants received two doses of either the Pfizer-BioNTech BNT162b2 vaccine (n=8) or the Moderna mRNA-1273 vaccine (n=2). Six males and four females were included in the convalescent cohort, with two Hispanic individuals, seven Caucasians, two Asians and one multiracial person represented.

The library came from PCR. DNA from cultured CD4+ T cells underwent TCR sequencing with the Oncomine TCR Beta short-read assay at the Johns Hopkins FTIC core. The QIAamp micro DNA kit was used to extract genomic DNA from the cultured CD4+ T cells. The Oncomine TCR Beta libraries from cultured CD4+ T cells were pooled using unique dual indexes and then sequenced on an Illumina iSeq 100. The paper's processing steps were these. Non-productive sequences were removed, and CDR3s that did not start with C, did not end with F or W, or were shorter than 7 amino acids were discarded. The MANAFEST web application was used to identify antigen-specific clonotypes by comparing peptide-stimulated wells against reference wells and other culture wells. An FDR below 0.05, an odds ratio above 5, and a productive frequency above 0.1% in at least two of three replicate wells were required for clones to be considered positive. A clonotype was classed as cross-reactive if the clonotype showed significant expansion both in SARS-CoV-2 spike wells and in at least one common cold coronavirus spike condition. CDR3 homology was assessed with Levenshtein distances (stringdist) and unrooted phylogenetic trees (ape) in R version 3.6.1. The public reads were quality trimmed at Q25 with fastp and then assembled into clones with MiXCR by TCRdb, keeping productive beta chains. One record per CDR3 amino acid sequence lists the most common genes and DNA. TCRdb's processing, not the authors', yielded these V and J calls. The sample records over 15,000 distinct CDR3 sequences, 43% of which are singletons. Of the sample, 5.5% to 6.5% falls within the top ten clones.

The CDR3 measures 14 amino acids from cysteine to phenylalanine. CDR3 DNA is the only sequence kept; it has 42 bases, read in frame from the first base. From the germline V gene, CDR1 is MNHNS and CDR2 is SASEGT. The trim is 6 bases for V and 8 bases for J, with a gap of 18 bases between the germline ends. The full study reports these points: Although the median number of SARS-CoV-2-reactive clonotypes went up from 20 to 25 after infection to 38 after vaccination, the increase was not significant. In convalescent patients, nearly all vaccine-specific clones (304 of 307) were found to be mono-reactive for SARS-CoV-2 spike rather than cross-reactive with common cold coronaviruses. In convalescent patients, a median roughly 87% of post-vaccine SARS-CoV-2-reactive clones were detected only after vaccination, suggesting vaccine-specific priming. The study included relatively few convalescent patients and did not analyze early timepoints after natural infection.

The source was CD4+ T cells from blood, cultured in vitro, collected before SARS-CoV-2 vaccination. The rearranged segments are TRBV6-1 and TRBJ2-3; D gene: possibly TRBD2, on 5 matching bases. The clonotype originates from a human donor who had recovered from COVID-19. The nucleotides are TGTGCCAGCAGGATCGACTGGGGAGACGGTACGCAGTATTTT. Protein translation: CASRIDWGDGTQYF.